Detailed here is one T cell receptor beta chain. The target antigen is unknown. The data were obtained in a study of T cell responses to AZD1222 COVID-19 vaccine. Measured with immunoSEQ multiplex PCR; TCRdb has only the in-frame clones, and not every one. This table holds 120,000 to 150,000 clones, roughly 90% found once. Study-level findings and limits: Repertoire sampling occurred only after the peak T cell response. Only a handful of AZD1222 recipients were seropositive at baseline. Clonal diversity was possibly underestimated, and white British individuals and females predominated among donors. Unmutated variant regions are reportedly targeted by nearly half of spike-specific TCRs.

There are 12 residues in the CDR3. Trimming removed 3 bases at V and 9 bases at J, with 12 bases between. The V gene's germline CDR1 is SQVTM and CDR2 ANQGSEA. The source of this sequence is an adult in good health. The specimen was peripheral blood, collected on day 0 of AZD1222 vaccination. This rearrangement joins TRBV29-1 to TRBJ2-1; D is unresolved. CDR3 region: CSVEGISAEQFF. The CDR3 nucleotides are TGCAGCGTTGAGGGGATATCTGCTGAGCAGTTCTTC.